Listed here is a single T cell receptor (beta chain). This receptor's antigen is unknown. Base qualities are not provided; no much larger clone lies one nucleotide away. The cohort consisted of 600 to 700 healthy bone marrow donors. At the time of sampling, all cohort members were nominally healthy, though unrecorded immune exposures were likely present. The donor was CMV seropositive and belonged to the group of more than 250 seropositive cohort members. Every donor gave a peripheral blood sample, and the peripheral blood mononuclear cells from that sample were used for TCR beta sequencing. Genomic DNA extraction from the blood cell samples was performed with the Qiagen DNeasy Blood Extraction Kit. The germline V gene yields SGHTA for CDR1 and FQGNSA for CDR2. Between the V and J ends, shortened by 1 base and 1 base respectively, the junction contains 8 bases. The CDR3 contains 15 residues, cysteine and phenylalanine counted. Only the CDR3 DNA stays, 45 bases, in frame from base 1.

The library was prepared using the immunoSEQ multiplex PCR assay. A mixture of 60 forward primers for TCR Vbeta segments and 13 reverse primers for TCR Jbeta segments was used in the multiplex PCR. Amplification of the CDR3 region of rearranged TCR beta genes was performed with a multiplex PCR assay on genomic DNA. The amplified TCR beta libraries were sequenced on the Illumina HiSeq System as 87-base-pair reads. As for the original processing: In a later analysis, tens of millions of unique TCR beta chains were counted across the roughly 670 repertoires, and some 10 million of these chains were shared by at least two donors. Raw reads were error-corrected and collapsed into unique sequences by a nearest-neighbor algorithm in which closely related sequences were merged to remove PCR and sequencing errors. To assign V, D and J gene segments, CDR3 sequences were aligned to IMGT reference sequences. For a sequence to be retained, a match of at least six nucleotides was required to both a V gene segment and a J gene segment. Rearrangements were called productive when the CDR3 lacked stop codons and stayed in frame with V and J; all others were non-productive. Following IMGT convention, CDR3 was defined as the stretch from the second conserved V-encoded cysteine up to the conserved J-encoded phenylalanine. The earlier analysis of about 570 of the donors excluded any sequence lacking an unambiguous match to a single V gene segment. In an earlier analysis of 587 of the donors, a V segment was called functional when productive rearrangements were above 56.7%, and segregating when the standard deviation between donors exceeded 5%. A statistical classification framework was built to diagnose cytomegalovirus status from the catalog of TCR beta chain sequences. A later analysis assigned V and J genes by comparing TCR nucleotide sequences with IMGT/GENE-DB human TR gene sequences. A later analysis assigned CDR3 sequences and most-parsimonious VDJ recombination scenarios with the TCRdist pipeline. In a later analysis, each TCR beta chain was defined by its CDR3 amino acid sequence together with its V-gene family, and reads without a unique V-gene family were excluded. As a way to deal with suspected cross-contamination and a sequencing artifact, a later analysis dropped nearly 600 nucleotide sequences that were highly shared and had low generation probability. A later analysis calculated a clonal expansion index for each public chain from normalized within-repertoire ranks of inferred template counts. Generation probabilities in a later analysis came from a VDJ recombination model fitted to out-of-frame rearrangements, and those results were checked against IGoR. In a later analysis, TCR-TCR, TCR-HLA and TCR-CMV co-occurrence was scored with hypergeometric tests, and a repertoire-size bias correction was applied to TCR pairs. To estimate false discovery rates, a later analysis permuted the HLA or CMV assignments 20 times. In a later analysis, co-occurring TCRs were grouped using DBSCAN, with TCRdist sequence similarity added in when clustering inside HLA-allele-positive subsets. For co-occurrence clustering, repertoires with fewer than 30,000 or more than 120,000 public chains were excluded, along with 5 or 6 repertoires with anomalous nucleotide sharing. TCRdb took over this immuneACCESS table, retaining in-frame rearrangements with V and J assigned. Such tables are incomplete; in checked studies, under half of the missing clones stem from an unresolved V gene, and the remainder is unexplained. V, J and clone size were drawn from that table, and D and trimming were deduced from the DNA. Recorded for this sample are about 190,000 clones; 75% to 90% of them occurred a single time. Roughly 6.7% of the sample is taken by the ten largest.

The data are from a study of cytomegalovirus exposure and HLA in healthy donors (dated by TCRdb to 2017 to 2019). Turning to the overall study: According to an earlier analysis of several hundred of the donors, about 179 million T cells yielded some 110 million unique TCR beta sequences and 276 Gb of sequence data. The study profiled the T cell repertoires of under 700 subjects by immunosequencing and related them to cytomegalovirus serostatus. To decide whether each TCR beta V gene segment behaved as functional or pseudogenic, an earlier analysis of fewer than 750 of the donors relied on high-throughput TCR beta sequencing. Roughly 300 gigabases of sequencing data and roughly 81 million unique TCR sequences made up an early release that covered some 640 HLA-typed donors. The number of typed donors differed by locus: about 620-640 for A, B, C, DRB1 and DQB1; 522 for DQA1; 606 for DPA1; and approximately 450 for DPB1. On average, 235,054 unique TCR beta nucleotide sequences were sequenced per donor among 398 genotyped donors of the cohort, with 15% to 20% of those sequences being non-productive. In the later analysis, no new phenotypic data were used to find candidate immune exposures; instead, reliance was placed on TCR beta sequences and their occurrence across donors. Because of strong linkage in the cohort, a few DR-DQ haplotypes were treated as single units for association and clustering. Both class I and class II loci were covered by HLA typing, at four-digit resolution. The study combined high-throughput TCR immunosequencing, statistical association of individual TCRs with disease status, and machine learning to predict cytomegalovirus infection status. In a later analysis, previously published TCR beta repertoires from more than 500 donors were re-analyzed and high-resolution HLA genotyping was added so that TCR occurrence patterns could be studied. In a later genetic analysis, genome-wide SNP genotypes for about three fifths of the roughly 670 donors were used, and that subset was treated as a discovery cohort. Of the 350 to 450 genotyped donors, approximately 80% fell in the genetic ancestry cluster associated with self-reported Caucasian donors. Along with the roughly 700-subject first cohort, a separate validation cohort of over a hundred different subjects was used. Donor age, sex, ethnicity and CMV serostatus were compiled together with the repertoire data. The study aimed to test whether signatures of past pathogen exposure could be identified by cataloging public T cell receptors. All discovery cohort repertoires had been generated on a single sequencing platform. Results and caveats for the whole study, not just this receptor: In a later analysis, HLA-associated TCR beta chains showed more clonal expansion and lower generation probabilities than non-associated chains that were equally common. A total of fewer than 200 TCR beta chains were listed by the study as associated with cytomegalovirus. In this cohort, only TCR beta chains were sequenced, and detectable features were limited by the absence of alpha or paired-chain data. According to a later analysis, parvovirus B19, influenza, CMV and Epstein-Barr virus appeared linked to several top co-occurrence clusters. According to a later analysis, most CMV-associated TCR beta chains appeared to be HLA-restricted, and the HLA associations seemed to be driven largely by CMV exposure. Most TCR sequences were seen in very few donors, while some public TCRs were found in many individuals. Fewer than 20 rarely observed V segments, including chromosome 9 orphons, were excluded from the earlier analysis of just under 600 of the donors because counts were too low. A group of highly shared sequence variants was considered likely to be a technical artifact of the sequencing pipeline. Some IMGT-functional V segments, including TRBV6-2 and TRBV6-3, could not be told apart with the 87-base-pair reads, so those segments were excluded. A later genetic analysis reported fewer N-insertions in productive TCRs among donors in an Asian-associated ancestry cluster than the approximately 670-donor mean. In a later analysis, some 18,000 TCR beta sequences were associated with specific HLA alleles at a false discovery rate of 0.05. A later genetic analysis associated a missense DCLRE1C variant with V-gene and J-gene trimming of TCR beta chains, and an independent cohort replicated the association. When HLA alleles, especially DR and DQ, strongly co-occurred, attributing TCR associations to individual alleles was difficult. It was suggested by the authors that the approach could potentially be generalized to other disease states and immunological phenotypes. In an earlier analysis of 587 of the donors, most TCR beta V segments appeared in productive rearrangements about 87% or about 30% of the time, broadly matching IMGT annotations. A further reported finding was that TCR beta sequences accurately predicted the HLA-A and HLA-B alleles for most subjects in the first cohort. A later analysis found that TCR association rates varied across HLA loci, with DRB1 alleles showing the most associated TCRs and HLA-C alleles the fewest. In vitro tests confirmed that a few of the cytomegalovirus-associated TCR beta chains recognize cytomegalovirus antigens. Immune exposure information for the cohort was limited to CMV serostatus. Because HLA typing was missing for some donors at each locus, association tests included only the typed subset. Correlated functional status among segregating V segments might be attributable to linkage disequilibrium, but an unknown experimental factor could not be ruled out. Roughly uniform sequencing depth across donors was assumed in presence/absence analyses, although this assumption may not hold. The classifier was reported to diagnose cytomegalovirus status with high specificity and sensitivity in both the original and validation cohorts.

This receptor was obtained from a man aged 35 to 55 in good health and CMV-seropositive. Source material: PBMCs. The chain couples TRBV7-2 to TRBJ1-5; the D segment could be TRBD1, given 6 matching bases. In nucleotides, the sequence is TGTGCCAGCAGCTTAGATGACAGGAGCAATCAGCCCCAGCATTTT. Its protein reads: CASSLDDRSNQPQHF.